This is a list of T cell receptor beta chains from one sample in a study of beta chain features in type 1 diabetes. Only in-frame clones appear in the TCRdb table, and some are missing; sequencing was by immunoSEQ multiplex PCR. Among 330,000 or so clones listed, roughly an eighth were seen once. Sequenced: naive CD4+ T cells from blood. These receptors were obtained from a woman between 18 and 29 years old with type 1 diabetes. The CDR3 runs from the conserved cysteine through the conserved F or W.

CASSPPTGTYEQYF	TRBV18	TRBJ2-7
CASSRDIGRNTEAFF	TRBV5-4	TRBJ1-1
CSVEQRLVADTQYF	TRBV29-1	TRBJ2-3
CAAGARNTEAFF	TRBV28	TRBJ1-1
CASSEGQGISTDTQYF	TRBV6-1	TRBJ2-3
CASSYAGLAGETQYF	TRBV11-2	TRBJ2-5
CASSRLNTEAFF	TRBV19	TRBJ1-1
CASSPDLFNEQFF	TRBV5-1	TRBJ2-1
CAIFRGNTEAFF	TRBV7-9	TRBJ1-1
CASSQVAPGMQETQYF	TRBV4-2	TRBJ2-5
CASSQSPDRGIVEKLFF	TRBV11-2	TRBJ1-4
CASSFLGGETQYF	TRBV5-4	TRBJ2-5
CASSSDARTSGNVQFF	TRBV5-6	TRBJ2-1
CASSTTVDIQYF	TRBV18	TRBJ2-4
CASSHRGQKNTGELFF	TRBV25-1	TRBJ2-2
CASSLNGRTDTQYF	TRBV7-3	TRBJ2-3
CASSTGEYYGYTF	TRBV6-5	TRBJ1-2
CASSLGGTQETQYF	TRBV5-1	TRBJ2-5
CASNGGAKNIQYF	TRBV2	TRBJ2-4
CASRSKGDEQYF	TRBV27	TRBJ2-7
CASSPRAGANVLTF	TRBV18	TRBJ2-6
CASSLVGRVNTEAFF	TRBV5-4	TRBJ1-1
CASSLFGAEETQYF	TRBV5-8	TRBJ2-5
CASSSSGTSYEQYF	TRBV28	TRBJ2-7
CASSPSGTSASLGEQYF	TRBV7-7	TRBJ2-7
CSVAQARNYEQYF	TRBV29-1	TRBJ2-7
CASSLGIRNTEAFF	TRBV7-2	TRBJ1-1
CASSRSGTSGYEQYF	TRBV25-1	TRBJ2-7
CASSGGAAGGPYEQYF	TRBV28	TRBJ2-7
CASSLSSAKNIQYF	TRBV5-6	TRBJ2-4
CASSSSRQSTYEQYF	TRBV7-2	TRBJ2-7
CASSLVENYGYTF	TRBV7-2	TRBJ1-2
CASSLVTVPGGDTQYF	TRBV5-6	TRBJ2-3
CASSLSGEKLFF	TRBV28	TRBJ1-4
CASSISRAYTQFF	TRBV19	TRBJ2-1
CAWKGGSTDTQYF	TRBV30	TRBJ2-3
CSVRGSARETQYF	TRBV29-1	TRBJ2-5
CASSLAQGGIQYF	TRBV28	TRBJ2-4
CASSTRTGDFTDTQYF	TRBV19	TRBJ2-3
CASSFVAGVGSGANVLTF	TRBV28	TRBJ2-6
CASSSNRGGNQPQHF	TRBV7-2	TRBJ1-5
CASSSLDRAVTGELFF	TRBV5-1	TRBJ2-2
CASRRPATDSYEQYF	TRBV28	TRBJ2-7
CASSPLTSVQETQYF	TRBV7-8	TRBJ2-5
CASSSGQGDQPQHF	TRBV28	TRBJ1-5
CATSSRRLSGRSSYNEQFF	TRBV15	TRBJ2-1